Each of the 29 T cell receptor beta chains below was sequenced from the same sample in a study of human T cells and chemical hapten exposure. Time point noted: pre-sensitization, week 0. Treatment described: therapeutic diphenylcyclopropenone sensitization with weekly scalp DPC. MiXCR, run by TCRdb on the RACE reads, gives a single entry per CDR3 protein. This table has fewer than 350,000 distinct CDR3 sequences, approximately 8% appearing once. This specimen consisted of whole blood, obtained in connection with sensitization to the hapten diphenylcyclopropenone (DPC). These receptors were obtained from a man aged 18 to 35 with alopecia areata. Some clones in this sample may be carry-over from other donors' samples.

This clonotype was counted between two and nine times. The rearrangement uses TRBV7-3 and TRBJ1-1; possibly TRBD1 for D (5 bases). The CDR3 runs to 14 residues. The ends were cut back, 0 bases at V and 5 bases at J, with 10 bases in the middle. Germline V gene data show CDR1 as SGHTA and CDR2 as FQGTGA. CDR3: CASSLTMGVTEAFF. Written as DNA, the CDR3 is TGTGCCAGCAGCTTAACTATGGGGGTGACTGAAGCTTTCTTT.

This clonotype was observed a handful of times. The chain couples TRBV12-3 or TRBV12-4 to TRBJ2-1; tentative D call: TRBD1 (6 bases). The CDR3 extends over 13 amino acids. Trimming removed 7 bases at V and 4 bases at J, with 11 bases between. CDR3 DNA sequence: TGTGCCAGCAACACAGGGCCTTACAATGAGCAGTTCTTC. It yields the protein CASNTGPYNEQFF.

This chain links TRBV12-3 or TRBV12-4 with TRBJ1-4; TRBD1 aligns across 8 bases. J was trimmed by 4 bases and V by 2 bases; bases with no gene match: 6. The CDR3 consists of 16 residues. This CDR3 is CASSLPRTGNNEKLFF. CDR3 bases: TGTGCCAGCAGTTTACCCCGGACAGGGAATAATGAAAAACTGTTTTTT.

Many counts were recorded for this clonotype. The CDR3 loop reads CSVGAGGNQPQHF. CDR3 DNA: TGCAGCGTTGGAGCGGGAGGCAATCAGCCCCAGCATTTT. V gene TRBV29-1 combines with J gene TRBJ1-5, with D unresolved. Germline CDR1 and CDR2: SQVTM and ANQGSEA. This CDR3 is built from 13 residues. The ends were cut back, 4 bases at V and 2 bases at J, with 9 bases in the middle.

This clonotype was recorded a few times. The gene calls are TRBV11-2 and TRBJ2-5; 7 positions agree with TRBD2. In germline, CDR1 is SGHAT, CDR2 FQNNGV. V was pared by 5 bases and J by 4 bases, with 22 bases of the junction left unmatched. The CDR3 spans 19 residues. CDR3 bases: TGTGCCAGCAGCGGCCGGGGACTACTAACATCCCCCGGACGAGAGACCCAGTACTTC. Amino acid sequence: CASSGRGLLTSPGRETQYF.

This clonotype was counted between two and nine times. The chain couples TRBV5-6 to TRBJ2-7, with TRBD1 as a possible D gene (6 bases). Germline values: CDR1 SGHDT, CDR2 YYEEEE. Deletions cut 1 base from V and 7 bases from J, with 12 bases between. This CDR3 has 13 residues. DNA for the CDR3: TGTGCCAGCAGCTTGATGGGGGCGCAGGAGCAGTACTTC. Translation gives CASSLMGAQEQYF.

The CDR3 protein is CASSPVTNTEAFF. In DNA form, the CDR3 reads TGTGCCAGCAGTCCCGTAACGAACACTGAAGCTTTCTTT. The chain employs TRBV6-2 or TRBV6-3 and TRBJ1-1; no firm D call. Trimming cost V 5 bases and J 1 base, with 8 bases left between them. Germline CDR1 MNHEY, CDR2 SVGEGT. This CDR3 is 13 amino acids long.

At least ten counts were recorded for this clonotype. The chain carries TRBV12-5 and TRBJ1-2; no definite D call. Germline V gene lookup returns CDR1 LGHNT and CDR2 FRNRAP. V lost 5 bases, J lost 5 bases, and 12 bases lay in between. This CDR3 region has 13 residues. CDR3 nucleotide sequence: TGTGCTAGTGGTACCCAGACGGATTATGGCTACACCTTC. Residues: CASGTQTDYGYTF.

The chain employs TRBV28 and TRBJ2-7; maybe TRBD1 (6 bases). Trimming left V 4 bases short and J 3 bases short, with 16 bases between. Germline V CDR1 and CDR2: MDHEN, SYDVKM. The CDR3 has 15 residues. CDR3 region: CASSSPRTAFYEQYF. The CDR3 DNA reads TGTGCCAGCAGTTCGCCTCGGACAGCCTTCTACGAGCAGTACTTC.

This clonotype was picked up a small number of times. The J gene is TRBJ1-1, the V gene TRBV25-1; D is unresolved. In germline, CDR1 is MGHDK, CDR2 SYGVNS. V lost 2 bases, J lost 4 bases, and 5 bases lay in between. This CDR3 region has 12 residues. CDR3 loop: CASSETSTEAFF. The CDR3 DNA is TGTGCCAGCAGTGAAACGTCCACTGAAGCTTTCTTT. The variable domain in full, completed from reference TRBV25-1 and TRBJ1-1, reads EADIYQTPRYLVIGTGKKITLECSQTMGHDKMYWYQQDPGMELHLIHYSYGVNSTEKGDLSSESTVSRIRTEHFPLTLESARPSHTSQYLCASSETSTEAFFGQGTRLTVV.

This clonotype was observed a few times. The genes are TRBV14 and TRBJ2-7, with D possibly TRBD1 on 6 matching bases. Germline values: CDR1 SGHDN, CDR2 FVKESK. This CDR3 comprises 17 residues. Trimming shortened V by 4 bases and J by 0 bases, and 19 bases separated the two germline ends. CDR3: CASSPFYRTESSYEQYF. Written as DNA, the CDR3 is TGTGCCAGCAGCCCCTTTTACCGGACAGAGAGCTCCTACGAGCAGTACTTC. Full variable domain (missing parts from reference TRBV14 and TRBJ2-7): EAGVTQFPSHSVIEKGQTVTLRCDPISGHDNLYWYRRVMGKEIKFLLHFVKESKQDESGMPNNRFLAERTGGTYSTLKVQPAELEDSGVYFCASSPFYRTESSYEQYFGPGTRLTVT.

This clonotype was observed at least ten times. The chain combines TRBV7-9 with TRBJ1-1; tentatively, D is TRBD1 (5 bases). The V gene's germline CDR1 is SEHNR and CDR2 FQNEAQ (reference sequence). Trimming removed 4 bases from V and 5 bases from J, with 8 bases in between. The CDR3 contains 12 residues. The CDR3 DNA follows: TGTGCCAGCAGCTGGAGGGGAACTGAAGCTTTCTTT. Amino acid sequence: CASSWRGTEAFF.

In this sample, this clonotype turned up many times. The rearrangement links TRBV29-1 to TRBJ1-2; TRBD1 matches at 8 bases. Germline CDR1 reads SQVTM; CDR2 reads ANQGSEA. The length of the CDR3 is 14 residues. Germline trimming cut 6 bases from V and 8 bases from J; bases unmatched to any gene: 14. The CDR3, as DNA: TGCAGCGTCGCAATGGACAGGGCAGTGAGAGGCTACACCTTC. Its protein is CSVAMDRAVRGYTF.

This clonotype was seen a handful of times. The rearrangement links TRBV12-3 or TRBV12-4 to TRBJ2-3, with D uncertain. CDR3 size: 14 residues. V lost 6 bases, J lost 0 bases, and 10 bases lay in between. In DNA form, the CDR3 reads TGTGCCAGCAGCCGGAATCCGAGCACAGATACGCAGTATTTT. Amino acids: CASSRNPSTDTQYF.

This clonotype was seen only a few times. Here the CDR3 reads CASSPGRNYEQYV. For the CDR3, the DNA is TGTGCCAGCTCACCAGGCAGAAACTACGAGCAGTACGTC. This sequence joins TRBV18 and TRBJ2-7, with D uncertain. Deletions cut 2 bases from V and 3 bases from J, with 8 bases between. Germline CDR1 KGHSH, CDR2 LQKENI. The CDR3 extends over 13 amino acids.

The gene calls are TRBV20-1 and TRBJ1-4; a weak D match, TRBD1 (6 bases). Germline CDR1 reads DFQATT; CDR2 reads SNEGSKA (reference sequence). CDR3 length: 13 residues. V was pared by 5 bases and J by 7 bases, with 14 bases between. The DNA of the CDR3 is TGCAGTGCTTACAGGGTTTCCGGTGAAAAACTGTTTTTT. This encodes CSAYRVSGEKLFF.

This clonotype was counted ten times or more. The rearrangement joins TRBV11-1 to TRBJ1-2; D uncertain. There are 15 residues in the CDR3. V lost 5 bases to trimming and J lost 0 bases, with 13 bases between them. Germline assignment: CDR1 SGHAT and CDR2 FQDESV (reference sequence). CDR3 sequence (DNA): TGTGCCAGCAGCGATCGCTTGGGAACTAACTATGGCTACACCTTC. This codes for CASSDRLGTNYGYTF.

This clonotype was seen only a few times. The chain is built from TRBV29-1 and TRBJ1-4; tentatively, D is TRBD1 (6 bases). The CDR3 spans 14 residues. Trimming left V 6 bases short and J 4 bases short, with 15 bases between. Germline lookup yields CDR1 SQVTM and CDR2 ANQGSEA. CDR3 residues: CSVADSVGNEKLFF. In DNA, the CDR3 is TGCAGCGTGGCGGACAGTGTCGGTAATGAAAAACTGTTTTTT.

This CDR3 is CASSLEVGNEQFF. The CDR3 region has the DNA TGTGCCAGCAGCTTAGAAGTAGGCAATGAGCAGTTCTTC. The chain joins TRBV7-9 to TRBJ2-1; D gene unclear. The CDR3 contains 13 residues. Germline CDR1 and CDR2: SEHNR and FQNEAQ (reference sequence). Trimming took off 1 base at V and 6 bases at J, with 7 bases between the two ends.

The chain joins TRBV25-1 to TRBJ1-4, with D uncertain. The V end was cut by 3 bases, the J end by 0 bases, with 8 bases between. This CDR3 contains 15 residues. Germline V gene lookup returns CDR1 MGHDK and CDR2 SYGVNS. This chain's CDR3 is CASSDGIATNEKLFF. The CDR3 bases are TGTGCCAGCAGTGACGGCATTGCAACTAATGAAAAACTGTTTTTT.

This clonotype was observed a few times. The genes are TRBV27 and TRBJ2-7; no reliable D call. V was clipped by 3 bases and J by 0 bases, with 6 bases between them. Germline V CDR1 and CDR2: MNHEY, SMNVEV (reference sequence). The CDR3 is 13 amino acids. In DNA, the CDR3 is TGTGCCAGCAGTTTTCAGAGCTCCTACGAGCAGTACTTC. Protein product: CASSFQSSYEQYF.

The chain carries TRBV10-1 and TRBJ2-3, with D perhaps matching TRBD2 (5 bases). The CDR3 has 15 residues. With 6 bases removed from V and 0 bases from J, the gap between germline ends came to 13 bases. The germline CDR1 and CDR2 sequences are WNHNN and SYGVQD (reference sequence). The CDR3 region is CASSPSRASTDTQYF. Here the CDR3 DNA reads TGCGCCAGCAGCCCCTCGAGGGCGAGCACAGATACGCAGTATTTT.

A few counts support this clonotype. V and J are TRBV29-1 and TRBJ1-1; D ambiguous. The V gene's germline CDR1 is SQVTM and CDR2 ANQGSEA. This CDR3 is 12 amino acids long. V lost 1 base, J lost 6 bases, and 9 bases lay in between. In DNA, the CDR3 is TGCAGCGTTGAAGTTATGGGCGCTGAAGCTTTCTTT. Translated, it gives CSVEVMGAEAFF.

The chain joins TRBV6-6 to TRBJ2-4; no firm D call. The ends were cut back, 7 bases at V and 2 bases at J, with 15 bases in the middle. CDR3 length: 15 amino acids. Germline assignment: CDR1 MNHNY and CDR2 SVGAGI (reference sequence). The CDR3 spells CASTAAWKTKNIQYF. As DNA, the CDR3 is TGTGCCAGCACCGCCGCCTGGAAGACCAAAAACATTCAGTACTTC.

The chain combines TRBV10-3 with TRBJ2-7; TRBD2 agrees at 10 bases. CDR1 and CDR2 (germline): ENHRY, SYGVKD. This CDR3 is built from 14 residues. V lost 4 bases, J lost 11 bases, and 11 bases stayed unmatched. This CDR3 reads CAISGTSGDLQEYF. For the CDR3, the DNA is TGTGCCATCAGTGGAACTAGCGGGGACCTACAGGAGTACTTC.

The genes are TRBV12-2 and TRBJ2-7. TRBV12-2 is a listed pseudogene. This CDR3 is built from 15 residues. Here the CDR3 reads CASRLAFHSYYEQYV. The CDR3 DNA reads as TGTGCAAGTCGCTTAGCGTTTCACAGCTACTACGAGCAGTACGTC.

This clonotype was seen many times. Here the CDR3 reads CASSLRASEAFF. The CDR3 nucleotides read TGTGCCAGCAGCTTAAGGGCTTCTGAAGCTTTCTTT. The rearrangement links TRBV7-9 to TRBJ1-1; D gene unclear. The CDR3 is 12 amino acids. Trimming stripped 2 bases from V and 6 bases from J, with 7 bases between. Germline CDR1 SEHNR, CDR2 FQNEAQ (reference sequence).

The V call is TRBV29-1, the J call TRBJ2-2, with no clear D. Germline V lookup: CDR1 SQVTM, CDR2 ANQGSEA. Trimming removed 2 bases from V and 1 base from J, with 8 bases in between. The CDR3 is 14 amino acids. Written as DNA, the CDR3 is TGCAGCGTTGAAACGTGGGGGAACACCGGGGAGCTGTTTTTT. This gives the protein CSVETWGNTGELFF.

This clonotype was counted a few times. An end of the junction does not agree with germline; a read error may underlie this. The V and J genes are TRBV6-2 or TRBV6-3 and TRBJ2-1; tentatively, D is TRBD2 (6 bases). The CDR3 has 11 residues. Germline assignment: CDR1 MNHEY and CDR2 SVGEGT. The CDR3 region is CASSYGGTSLF. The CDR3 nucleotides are TGTGCCAGCAGTTACGGGGGGACGTCGCTCTTC.